This T cell receptor beta chain is from a study of blood T cell repertoires in COVID-19. Study-wide context: Sample material is recorded as cDNA or gDNA derived from T cells, B-cell-depleted T cells, or PBMCs.

During active infection, Seattle patients enrolled and were then monitored through disease. Methods used by the authors: Scientists estimated how many nucleated cells there were by amplifying reference gene primers. Method: immunoSEQ multiplex PCR; TCRdb's copy keeps in-frame clones and lacks some. The V and J calls and clone size were taken over from that table, and D and trimming were inferred from the DNA. The table includes roughly 57,000 clones, around nine tenths detected once. With 3 bases removed from V and 4 bases from J, the gap between germline ends came to 18 bases. The length of the CDR3 is 16 residues. CDR1 and CDR2 (germline): LGHDT, YNNKEL (reference sequence).

This clonotype originated in a woman aged 60 to 75 with COVID-19, enrolled during active disease. Sequencing used peripheral blood. The chain recombines TRBV3-1 (or the pseudogene TRBV3-2) with TRBJ1-1, with a tentative D call TRBD1 (6 bases). DNA of the CDR3: TGTGCCAGCAGCCAGTTGGGGGACACCGCGGGCACTGAAGCTTTCTTT. Translated: CASSQLGDTAGTEAFF.